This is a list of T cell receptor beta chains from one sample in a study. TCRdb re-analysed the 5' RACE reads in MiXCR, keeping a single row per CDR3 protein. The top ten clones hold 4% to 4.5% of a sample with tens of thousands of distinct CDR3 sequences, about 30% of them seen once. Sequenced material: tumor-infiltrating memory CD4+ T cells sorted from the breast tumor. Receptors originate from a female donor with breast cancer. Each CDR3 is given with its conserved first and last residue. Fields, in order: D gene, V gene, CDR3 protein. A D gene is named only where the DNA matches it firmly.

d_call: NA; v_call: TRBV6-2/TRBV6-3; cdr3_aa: CASSYVGGGGNTIYF
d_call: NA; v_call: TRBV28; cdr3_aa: CASTSTGISPGSYEQYF
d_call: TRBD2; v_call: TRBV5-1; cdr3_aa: CASSFSGGTHVFQETQYF
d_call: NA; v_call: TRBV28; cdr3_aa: CASSPGSTYEQYF
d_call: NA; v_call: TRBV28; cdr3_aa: CASSNYGYTF
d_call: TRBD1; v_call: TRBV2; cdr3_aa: CASSTTGSTEAFF
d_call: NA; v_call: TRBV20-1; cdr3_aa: CSARGSGAYEQYF
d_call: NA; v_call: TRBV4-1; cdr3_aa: CASSQDGTDGYTF
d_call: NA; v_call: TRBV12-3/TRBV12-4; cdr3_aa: CASRVSADSYEQYF
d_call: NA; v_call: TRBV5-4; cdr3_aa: CASSSVTSGELFF
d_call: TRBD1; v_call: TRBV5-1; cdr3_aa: CASSLGGTGGNNEQFF
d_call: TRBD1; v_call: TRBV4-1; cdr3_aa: CASSQDPGQGYGEQYF
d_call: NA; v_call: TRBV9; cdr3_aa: CAGSVDPHSAYEQYF
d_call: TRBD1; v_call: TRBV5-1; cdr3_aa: CASSTDRAGANVLTF